The 18 T cell receptor beta chains below all came from one sample that was sequenced in a study of T cell responses to AZD1222 COVID-19 vaccine. Here immunoSEQ multiplex PCR was the method, and the copy in TCRdb shows in-frame clones only, minus some. Of under 50,000 clones listed, around nine tenths were seen once; the top ten hold more than 0.95%. The sequencing here drew on peripheral blood, taken 28 days after the second AZD1222 dose. Receptors were obtained from an adult who received the AZD1222 COVID-19 vaccine.

V usage is TRBV5-6 and J usage is TRBJ2-1; D is ambiguous. This CDR3 spans 14 amino acids. With 0 bases removed from V and 0 bases from J, the gap between germline ends came to 4 bases. Germline V gene lookup returns CDR1 SGHDT and CDR2 YYEEEE. This CDR3 is CASSLVGSYNEQFF. CDR3 nucleotide sequence: TGTGCCAGCAGCTTGGTAGGCTCCTACAATGAGCAGTTCTTC.

The CDR3 DNA reads as TGTGCCAGCAGTCCCCGAGTGGGCGAGCAGTTCTTC. Protein product: CASSPRVGEQFF. This rearrangement joins TRBV6-2 or TRBV6-3 to TRBJ2-1, with D uncertain. CDR3 length: 12 residues. Trimming took off 5 bases at V and 10 bases at J, with 12 bases between the two ends. Germline V lookup: CDR1 MNHEY, CDR2 SVGEGT.

The chain has TRBV6-5 and TRBJ1-2, with 9 positions matching TRBD1. This CDR3 is 14 amino acids long. The ends lost 7 bases at V and 3 bases at J; junction bases unmatched: 6. Germline V gene lookup returns CDR1 MNHEY and CDR2 SVGAGI. DNA of the CDR3: TGTGCCAGCACCAACAGGGGGCGATACTATGGCTACACCTTC. This sequence encodes CASTNRGRYYGYTF.

J is TRBJ2-5 and V is TRBV7-9; D call uncertain. Germline-derived CDR1 and CDR2 are SEHNR and FQNEAQ (reference sequence). Trimming took off 6 bases at V and 5 bases at J, with 10 bases between the two ends. The CDR3 totals 12 residues. The CDR3 is CASSSGPETQYF. DNA for the CDR3: TGTGCCAGCAGTTCCGGTCCCGAGACCCAGTACTTC.

The V and J genes are TRBV5-1 and TRBJ2-1, with TRBD2 matching 14 bases. The ends lost 4 bases at V and 9 bases at J; junction bases unmatched: 6. Germline V gives CDR1 SGHRS, CDR2 YFSETQ. The CDR3 loop spans 15 amino acids. CDR3 sequence (DNA): TGCGCCAGCAGCACGGGACTAGCGGGAGTGGGTGAGCAGTTCTTC. Amino acid sequence: CASSTGLAGVGEQFF.

The chain has TRBV7-2 and TRBJ2-2; tentatively, D is TRBD2 (5 bases). V was trimmed by 5 bases and J by 5 bases, leaving 12 bases between them. The germline CDR1 and CDR2 sequences are SGHTA and FQGNSA. This CDR3 spans 14 amino acids. The chain's CDR3 is CASSPGILTGELFF. The CDR3 DNA reads as TGTGCCAGCAGCCCCGGGATTCTAACCGGGGAGCTGTTTTTT.

The J gene is TRBJ1-1, the V gene TRBV27; D is undetermined. The CDR3 spans 14 residues. V was cut by 5 bases and J by 4 bases, with 14 bases left in between. Germline CDR1 and CDR2: MNHEY and SMNVEV (reference sequence). The CDR3 loop is CASSPRSVVTEAFF. CDR3 DNA: TGTGCCAGCAGTCCGAGGTCAGTCGTCACTGAAGCTTTCTTT.

The chain uses TRBV2 and TRBJ2-2; 15 bases are shared with TRBD2. The CDR3 loop spans 17 amino acids. V lost 6 bases, J lost 5 bases, and 7 bases stayed unmatched. Germline V CDR1 and CDR2: SNHLY, FYNNEI. The CDR3 bases are TGTGCCAGCAGGGGGGGGACTAGCGGGAGGAGGACCGGGGAGCTGTTTTTT. This gives the protein CASRGGTSGRRTGELFF.

The CDR3 DNA reads TGCGCCAGCAGCTTGGCCGGGTTTAATTCACCCCTCCACTTT. Residues: CASSLAGFNSPLHF. The gene calls are TRBV5-1 and TRBJ1-6; unclear D gene. Germline V gene sequence: CDR1 SGHRS, CDR2 YFSETQ. The CDR3 runs 14 residues. The germline V and J ends were trimmed by 0 bases and 6 bases, with 7 bases remaining between them.

The V call is TRBV10-3, the J call TRBJ2-3; TRBD2 might be the D (6 bases). The CDR3 sequence is 14 residues long. The V end was cut by 6 bases, the J end by 0 bases, with 10 bases between. Germline CDR1 is ENHRY and CDR2 is SYGVKD. The CDR3 sequence is CAIRAGTSTDTQYF. The CDR3 DNA sequence: TGTGCCATCAGGGCCGGGACTAGCACAGATACGCAGTATTTT.

This chain connects TRBV5-1 to TRBJ2-1, with TRBD2 matching 9 bases. CDR3 length equals 16 residues. V shed 0 bases, J shed 6 bases, and the junction held 7 bases outside the gene matches. Germline lookup yields CDR1 SGHRS and CDR2 YFSETQ. CDR3 sequence (DNA): TGCGCCAGCAGCTTGGGGGTAGCGGGAGCTGGCAATGAGCAGTTCTTC. Its protein is CASSLGVAGAGNEQFF.

This rearrangement joins TRBV7-9 to TRBJ2-3; TRBD2 aligns across 13 bases. V trimming: 5 bases; J trimming: 6 bases; junction bases outside the gene matches: 5. CDR1 is SEHNR and CDR2 is FQNEAQ in the germline V gene (reference sequence). The CDR3 spans 15 residues. CDR3: CASSPGLAGVDTQYF. The CDR3 DNA reads as TGTGCCAGCAGCCCAGGACTAGCGGGAGTGGATACGCAGTATTTT.

The V and J genes are TRBV27 and TRBJ1-1, with D possibly matching TRBD1 (6 bases). V was cut by 3 bases and J by 6 bases, with 11 bases left in between. Germline CDR1 is MNHEY and CDR2 is SMNVEV (reference sequence). The CDR3 runs 13 residues. The CDR3 region is CASSLGGLAEAFF. CDR3 bases: TGTGCCAGCAGTTTGGGGGGGCTGGCTGAAGCTTTCTTT.

The CDR3 protein is CASSWGQGDTEAFF. Written as DNA, the CDR3 is TGTGCCAGCAGCTGGGGACAGGGTGACACTGAAGCTTTCTTT. V is TRBV5-4 and J is TRBJ1-1; 9 bases fit TRBD1. This CDR3 is built from 14 residues. The germline gives CDR1 SGHNT, CDR2 YYREEE (reference sequence). Unmatched junction bases numbered 3, after V lost 3 bases and J lost 3 bases.

J is TRBJ1-6 and V is TRBV27; 8 bases line up with TRBD1. The germline V gene has CDR1 MNHEY and CDR2 SMNVEV (reference sequence). With 6 bases clipped from V and 4 bases from J, the junction kept 5 bases outside the gene matches. This CDR3 region has 15 residues. The CDR3 loop is CASRDTGGYNSPLHF. In nucleotides, the CDR3 is TGTGCCAGCAGAGATACAGGGGGGTATAATTCACCCCTCCACTTT.

The V gene is TRBV5-5, the J gene TRBJ2-7; tentatively, D is TRBD1 or TRBD2 (6 bases each). This CDR3 has 12 residues. The germline gives CDR1 SGHKS, CDR2 YYEKEE (reference sequence). The germline V and J ends were trimmed by 2 bases and 5 bases, with 8 bases remaining between them. The CDR3: CASSLGGHEQYF. The CDR3 DNA reads TGTGCCAGCAGCTTAGGGGGGCACGAGCAGTACTTC.

CDR3: CASSPGSGSYNSPLHF. The DNA for the CDR3 is TGTGCCAGCAGCCCAGGTAGCGGCTCCTATAATTCACCCCTCCACTTT. This sequence joins TRBV3-1 (or the pseudogene TRBV3-2) and TRBJ1-6, with D unresolved. In germline, CDR1 is LGHDT, CDR2 YNNKEL (reference sequence). Trimming stripped 4 bases from V and 0 bases from J, with 10 bases between. The CDR3 spans 16 residues.

In DNA form, the CDR3 reads TGTGCCAGCAGTTTTCGGGGGAACACTGAAGCTTTCTTT. Translated: CASSFRGNTEAFF. This rearrangement joins TRBV27 to TRBJ1-1; D ambiguous. V lost 3 bases to trimming and J lost 1 base, with 6 bases between them. The germline V gene encodes CDR1 MNHEY and CDR2 SMNVEV (reference sequence). CDR3 size: 13 residues.